The subject of this entry is one T cell receptor (beta chain). What it binds is unknown. CDR1 is MNHNS and CDR2 is SASEGT in the germline V gene. V was clipped by 5 bases and J by 4 bases, with 9 bases between them. The CDR3 length is 12 residues. PCR involved 60 Vbeta and 13 Jbeta primers. The table came from immunoSEQ multiplex PCR; TCRdb's copy has only in-frame clones and leaves some out. Among 120,000 to 150,000 clones, 78% were seen once, and the ten largest hold about 2.9%. The sample belongs to a study of cytomegalovirus exposure and HLA in healthy donors. Notes on the study in general: Data from an earlier analysis indicated that most TCR beta V segments were productive either about 90% or about 30% of the time. Analysis was carried out at a later point, and it linked a missense DCLRE1C variant to TCR beta V- and J-gene trimming. Most observed TCR sequences were rare, whereas some public TCRs were detected in many donors. Indistinguishable V segments, including TRBV6-2 and TRBV6-3, were excluded.

The sample consisted of PBMCs. This clonotype originated in a middle-aged man in good health and CMV-seropositive. The V and J genes are TRBV6-1 and TRBJ2-7; D is perhaps TRBD2 (5 bases). The CDR3 is CASSSGKYEQYF. In DNA form, the CDR3 reads TGTGCCAGCAGTTCGGGAAAATACGAGCAGTACTTC.